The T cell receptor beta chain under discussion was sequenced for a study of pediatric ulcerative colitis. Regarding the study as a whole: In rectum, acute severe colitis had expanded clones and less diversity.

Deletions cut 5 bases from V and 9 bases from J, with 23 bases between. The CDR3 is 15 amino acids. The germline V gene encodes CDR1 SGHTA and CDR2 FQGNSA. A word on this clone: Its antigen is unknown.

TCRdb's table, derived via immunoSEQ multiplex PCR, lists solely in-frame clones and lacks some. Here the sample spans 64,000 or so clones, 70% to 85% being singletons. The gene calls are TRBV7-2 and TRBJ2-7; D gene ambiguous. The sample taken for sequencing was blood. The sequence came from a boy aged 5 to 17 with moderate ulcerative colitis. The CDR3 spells CASSPQPVPTIRQYF. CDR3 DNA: TGTGCCAGCAGCCCACAACCGGTCCCTACGATTAGGCAGTACTTC.